This TCR beta chain is from a study of blood T cell repertoires in COVID-19. On the study more broadly: The analysed material was cDNA or gDNA that came from T cells, B-cell-depleted T cells, or PBMCs.

Authors' processing steps: Scientists estimated how many nucleated cells there were by amplifying reference gene primers. Sequencing used immunoSEQ multiplex PCR; TCRdb keeps in-frame clones, though not all of them. Clone size and V and J calls were adopted from that table, with D and trimming inferred from the DNA. The sample contains under 55,000 clones, 65% to 80% of which appear only once. Germline loops: CDR1 SNHLY, CDR2 FYNNEI. J lost 5 bases, V lost 5 bases, and 6 bases had no gene match. The CDR3 totals 14 residues. Sample: peripheral blood. The chain links TRBV2 to TRBJ1-1; 9 bases line up with TRBD1. This TCR came from a man between 65 and 85 years old with acute or convalescent COVID-19. CDR3 sequence: CASSLTGGWTEAFF. In nucleotides, the CDR3 is TGTGCCAGCAGTCTAACAGGGGGCTGGACTGAAGCTTTCTTT.